This T cell receptor (beta chain) was retrieved from a study of vaccination and CD4 T cells after COVID-19. Across the study: Overlapping spike peptides served as the stimulus for the cells. These peptides came from SARS-CoV-2 and from the common cold coronaviruses HCoV-NL63, HCoV-OC43 and HCoV-229E.

A word on this clonotype: The antigen remains undetermined.

Study findings and constraints: A nonsignificant rise from roughly 22 to 38 was seen in the median number of SARS-CoV-2-reactive clonotypes.

Treatment described: roughly 10-day PBMC culture with coronavirus spike peptide pools or control peptides (ViraFEST assay). Investigators obtained the unexposed donor's CD4+ T cells before the COVID-19 pandemic (2011-2018). The cultures had half their medium swapped for fresh IL-2 medium on days 3 and 7. If enough cells were available, CD4+ T cells from unexposed donors were probed with SARS-CoV-2 S/N and four cold-coronavirus spikes. The Oncomine TCR Beta short-read assay was applied to DNA of cultured CD4+ T cells. TCRdb used MiXCR to reprocess the PCR reads, holding one entry per CDR3 protein. The sample holds thousands of distinct CDR3 sequences, 51% seen once. The sequence came from a human donor in good health. The source material was CD4+ T cells from blood, cultured in vitro.

CDR3 bases: TGCAGTGCTAGATCGGCAGGCCCCTACGAGCAGTACTTC. Protein: CSARSAGPYEQYF. The V gene is TRBV20-1, the J gene TRBJ2-7; D is ambiguous. Germline CDR1 is DFQATT and CDR2 is SNEGSKA (reference sequence). Trimming pared 2 bases from V and 2 bases from J, leaving 10 bases between. CDR3 length: 13 residues.